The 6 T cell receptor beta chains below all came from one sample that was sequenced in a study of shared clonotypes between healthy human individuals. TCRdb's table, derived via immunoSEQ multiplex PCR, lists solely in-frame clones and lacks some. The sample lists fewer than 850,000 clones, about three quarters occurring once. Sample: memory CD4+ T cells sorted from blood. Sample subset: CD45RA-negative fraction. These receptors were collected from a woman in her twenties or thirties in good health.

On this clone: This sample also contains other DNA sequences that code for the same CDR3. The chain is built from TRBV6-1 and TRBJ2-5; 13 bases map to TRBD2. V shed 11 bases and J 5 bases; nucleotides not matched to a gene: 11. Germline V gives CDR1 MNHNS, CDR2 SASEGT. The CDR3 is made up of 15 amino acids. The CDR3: CAARLAGGSGETQYF. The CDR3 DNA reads TGTGCCGCACGACTAGCGGGAGGATCGGGTGAGACCCAGTACTTC.

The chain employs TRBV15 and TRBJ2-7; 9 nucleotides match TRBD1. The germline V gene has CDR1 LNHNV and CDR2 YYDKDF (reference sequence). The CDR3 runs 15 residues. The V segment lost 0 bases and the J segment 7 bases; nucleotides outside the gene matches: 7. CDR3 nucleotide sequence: TGTGCCACCAGCAGAGATCGGCGGACAGGGGAAGAGCAGTACTTC. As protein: CATSRDRRTGEEQYF.

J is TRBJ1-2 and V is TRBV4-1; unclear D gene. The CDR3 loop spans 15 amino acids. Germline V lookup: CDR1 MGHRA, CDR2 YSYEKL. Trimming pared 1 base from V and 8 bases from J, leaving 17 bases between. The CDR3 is CASSQAMTGPAGYTF. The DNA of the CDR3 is TGCGCCAGCAGCCAAGCGATGACCGGGCCGGCGGGCTACACCTTC.

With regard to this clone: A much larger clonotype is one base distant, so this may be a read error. The CDR3 loop reads CASSRTVQESYEQYF. The CDR3 DNA reads as TGTGCCAGCTCACGGACGGTACAGGAGAGCTACGAGCAGTACTTC. This chain links TRBV18 with TRBJ2-7; D may be TRBD1 (5 bases). V dropped 4 bases and J dropped 3 bases, with 16 bases sitting between them. The CDR3 loop spans 15 amino acids. CDR1 is KGHSH, CDR2 LQKENI, per germline.

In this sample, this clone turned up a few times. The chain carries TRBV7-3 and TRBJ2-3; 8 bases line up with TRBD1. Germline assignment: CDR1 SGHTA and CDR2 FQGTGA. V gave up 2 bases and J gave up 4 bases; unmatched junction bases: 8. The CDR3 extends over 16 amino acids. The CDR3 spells CASSLGAGGRADTQYF. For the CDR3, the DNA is TGTGCCAGCAGCTTAGGGGCAGGGGGCCGTGCAGATACGCAGTATTTT.

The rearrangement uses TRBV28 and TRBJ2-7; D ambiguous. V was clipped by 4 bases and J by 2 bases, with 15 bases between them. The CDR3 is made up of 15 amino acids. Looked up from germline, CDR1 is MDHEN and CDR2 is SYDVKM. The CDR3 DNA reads TGTGCCAGCAGTTCCCAGTTGGGGAACCCCTACGAGCAGTACTTC. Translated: CASSSQLGNPYEQYF.